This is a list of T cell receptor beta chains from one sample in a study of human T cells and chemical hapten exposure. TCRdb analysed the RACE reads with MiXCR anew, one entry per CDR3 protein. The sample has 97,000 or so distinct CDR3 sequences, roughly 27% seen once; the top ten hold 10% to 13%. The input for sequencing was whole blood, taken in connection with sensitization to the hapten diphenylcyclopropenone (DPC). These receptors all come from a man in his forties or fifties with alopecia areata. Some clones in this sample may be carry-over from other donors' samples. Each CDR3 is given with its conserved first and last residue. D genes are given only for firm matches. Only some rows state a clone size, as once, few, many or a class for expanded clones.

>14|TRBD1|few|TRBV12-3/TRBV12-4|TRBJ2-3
TGTGCCAGCAGTTTGGACAGGTCCACGAATACGCAGTATTTT
CASSLDRSTNTQYF
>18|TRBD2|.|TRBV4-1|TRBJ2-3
TGCGCCAGCAGCCAGCGAGCGGGAGTGATGTCGGCTACAGATACGCAGTATTTT
CASSQRAGVMSATDTQYF
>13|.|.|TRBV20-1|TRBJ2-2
TGCAGTGCCCTCGACAGAATCACCGGGGAGCTGTTTTTT
CSALDRITGELFF
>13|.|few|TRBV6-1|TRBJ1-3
TGTGCCAGTAAGATCGCCTCTGGAAACACCATATATTTT
CASKIASGNTIYF
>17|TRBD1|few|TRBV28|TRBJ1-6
TGTGCCAGCAGTTTCCGAGCCAGGGGGCCAAGAGGATCACCCCTCCACTTT
CASSFRARGPRGSPLHF
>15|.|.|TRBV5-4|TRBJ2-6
TGTGCCAGCAGCAAAGCTAGCTCTGGGGCCAACGTCCTGACTTTC
CASSKASSGANVLTF
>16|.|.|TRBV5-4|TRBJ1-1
TGTGCCAGCAGCTTGGATGGGGGGCGCCGTAGCACTGAAGCTTTCTTT
CASSLDGGRRSTEAFF
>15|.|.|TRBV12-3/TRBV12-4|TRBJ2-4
TGTGCCAGCAGTTTGGGGACTCCCGCCAAAAACATTCAGTACTTC
CASSLGTPAKNIQYF
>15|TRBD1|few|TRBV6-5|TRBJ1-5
TGTGCCAGCAGTTCTAGAGGGGGCGGTCGTCAGCCCCAGCATTTT
CASSSRGGGRQPQHF
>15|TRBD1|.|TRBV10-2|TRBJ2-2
TGCGCCAGCAGTGATGTTCGGACAGGGACCGGGGAGCTGTTTTTT
CASSDVRTGTGELFF
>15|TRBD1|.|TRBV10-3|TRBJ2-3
TGTGCCATCAGTGGCTCGACAGGGAGCACAGATACGCAGTATTTT
CAISGSTGSTDTQYF
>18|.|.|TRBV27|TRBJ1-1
TGTGCCAGCAGTTTAAGGGCCCCACGAACAGGGACGGACACTGAAGCTTTCTTT
CASSLRAPRTGTDTEAFF
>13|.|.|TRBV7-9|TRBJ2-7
TGTGCCAGCAGCGCGGGACAGTCCTACGAGCAGTACTTC
CASSAGQSYEQYF
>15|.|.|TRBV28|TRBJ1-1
TGTGCCAGCAGTTTAGGCGGACTGAGGGACACTGAAGCTTTCTTT
CASSLGGLRDTEAFF
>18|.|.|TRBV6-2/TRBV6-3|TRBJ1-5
TGTGCCAGCAGTCGGAGTTGGGGGGACCGGGGCTACAATCAGCCCCAGCATTTT
CASSRSWGDRGYNQPQHF
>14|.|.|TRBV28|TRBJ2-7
TGTGCCAGCAGTTTACCCAGGGGAACCGACGAGCAGTACTTC
CASSLPRGTDEQYF
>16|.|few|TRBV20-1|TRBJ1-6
TGCAGTGCTAGAGATCGGGGGGGCTTCGCGAATTCACCCCTCCACTTT
CSARDRGGFANSPLHF
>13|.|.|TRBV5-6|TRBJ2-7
TGTGCCAGCAGCTTGCCCCTACTCGAAGAGCAGTACTTC
CASSLPLLEEQYF
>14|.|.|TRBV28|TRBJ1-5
TGTGCCAGCACTCCATCCTTGGCCAGTCAGCCCCAGCATTTT
CASTPSLASQPQHF
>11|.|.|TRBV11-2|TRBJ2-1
TGTGCCAGCAGCTTAAGTACTGAGCAGTTCTTC
CASSLSTEQFF
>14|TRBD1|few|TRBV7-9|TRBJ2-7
TGTGCCAGCAGCCCCAGGACAGGGGTTGGCGAGCAGTACTTC
CASSPRTGVGEQYF
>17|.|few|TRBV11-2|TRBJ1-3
TGTGCCAGCAGCTTAGAGCCCAGGGCCTCCTCTGGAAACACCATATATTTT
CASSLEPRASSGNTIYF
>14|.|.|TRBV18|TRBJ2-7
TGTGCCAGCTCGTCATACGAGGGGTCGCGGGAGCAGTACTTC
CASSSYEGSREQYF
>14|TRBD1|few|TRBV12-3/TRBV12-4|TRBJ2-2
TGTGCCAGCAGCGCGGACAGGGGGGTCTCGGAGCTGTTTTTT
CASSADRGVSELFF
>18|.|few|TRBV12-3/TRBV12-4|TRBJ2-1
TGTGCCAGCAGTTTCTCTTTTTTTGGGGGTCCCTCCTACAATGAGCAGTTCTTC
CASSFSFFGGPSYNEQFF
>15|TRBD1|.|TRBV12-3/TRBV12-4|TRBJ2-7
TGTGCCAGCAGTTTTGGGGGACAGGGGTCCTACGAGCAGTACTTC
CASSFGGQGSYEQYF
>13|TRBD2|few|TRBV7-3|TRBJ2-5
TGTGCCAGCAGCATCCTAGCGGGCAAGACCCAGTACTTC
CASSILAGKTQYF
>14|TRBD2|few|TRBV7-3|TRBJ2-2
TGTGCCAGCAGCCGGACTAGGGCTACCGGGGAGCTGTTTTTT
CASSRTRATGELFF
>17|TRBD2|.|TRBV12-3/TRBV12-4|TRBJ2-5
TGTGCCAGCAGTTTAGTACGGGAGGGGGGCACCCAAGAGACCCAGTACTTC
CASSLVREGGTQETQYF
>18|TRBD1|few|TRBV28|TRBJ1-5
TGTGCCAGCAGCCTGGGGTCCAGGGGGGTATATAGCAATCAGCCCCAGCATTTT
CASSLGSRGVYSNQPQHF
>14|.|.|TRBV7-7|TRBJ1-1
TGTGCCAGCAGCTTACGTCCTTGGAACACTGAAGCTTTCTTT
CASSLRPWNTEAFF
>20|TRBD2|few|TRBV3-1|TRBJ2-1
TGTGCCAGCAGCCCCTTGGAGGGAGCGGGAGGGACGGTGTTCTACAATGAGCAGTTCTTC
CASSPLEGAGGTVFYNEQFF
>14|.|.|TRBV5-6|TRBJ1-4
TGTGTCAGCAGCCGTAATGGGGCTAATGAAAAACTGTTTTTT
CVSSRNGANEKLFF
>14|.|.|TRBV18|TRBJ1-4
TGTGCCAGCTCACCAGAGGGGCGTAGGGAAAAACTGTTTTTT
CASSPEGRREKLFF
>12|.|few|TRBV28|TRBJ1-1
TGTGCCACTGGGCAGGGTGGAACTGAAGCTTTCTTT
CATGQGGTEAFF
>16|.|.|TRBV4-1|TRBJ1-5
TGCGCCAGCAGCCGCGGTGTCGCGGAGGAGCATCAGCCCCAGCATTTT
CASSRGVAEEHQPQHF
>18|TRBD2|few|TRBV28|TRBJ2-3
TGTGCCAGCACCACCTCCCGGGGACTAGCGGTCAGCACAGATACGCAGTATTTT
CASTTSRGLAVSTDTQYF
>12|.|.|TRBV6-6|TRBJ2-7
TGTGCCAGCAGGCCTGACAGTTCCGAGCAGTACTTC
CASRPDSSEQYF
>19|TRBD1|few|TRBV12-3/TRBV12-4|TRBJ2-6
TGTGCCAGCAGTCCTATCCCAGGGGGCGCCTCTTCTGGGGCCAACGTCCTGACTTTC
CASSPIPGGASSGANVLTF
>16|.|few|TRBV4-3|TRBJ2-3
TGCGCCAGCAGCCAAGCGGACAGAAGTTTGGCAGATACGCAGTATTTT
CASSQADRSLADTQYF
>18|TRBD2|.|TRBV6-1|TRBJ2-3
TGTGCCAGCAGTGAAGCGGTAGCGGGAGGGTCTTCCGTGGATACGCAGTATTTT
CASSEAVAGGSSVDTQYF
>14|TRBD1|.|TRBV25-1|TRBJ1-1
TGTGCCAGCAGTCCGGACAGGAGGAACACTGAAGCTTTCTTT
CASSPDRRNTEAFF
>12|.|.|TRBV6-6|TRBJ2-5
TGTGCCAGCAGTTACCGCTGGGAGACCCAGTACTTC
CASSYRWETQYF
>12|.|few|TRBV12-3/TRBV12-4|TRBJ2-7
TGTGCCAGCAGTCTAACTCGCTACGAGCAGTACTTC
CASSLTRYEQYF